Listed below are T cell receptor beta chains from one sample, sequenced in a study of T-cell reconstitution after alpha-beta-depleted transplantation in children. TCRdb reanalysed the PCR reads using MiXCR and keeps one entry per CDR3 protein. The sample yields a few hundred thousand distinct CDR3 sequences, 13% seen once. This material consisted of PBMCs, mostly from graft donor cells, taken 360 days after TCRalphabeta/CD19-depleted stem cell transplant. These receptors originate from a male patient younger than 18 who had a stem cell transplant for acute myeloid leukemia, so the T cells may come from the graft donor. The CDR3 runs from the conserved cysteine through the conserved F or W. D genes are given only for firm matches. The size field is filled for only some rows; it gives once, few, many or a size class.

j_call | v_call | clone_size | d_call | cdr3_aa | cdr3_nt
TRBJ2-6 | TRBV27 | . | . | CASSYLSVLSGANVLTF | TGTGCCAGCAGTTACCTTTCCGTCCTCTCTGGGGCCAACGTCCTGACTTTC
TRBJ2-7 | TRBV28 | few | TRBD2 | CASSPQLARSSYEQYF | TGTGCCAGCAGCCCTCAACTAGCGCGGAGCTCCTACGAGCAGTACTTC
TRBJ2-7 | TRBV20-1 | many | . | CSAGRLGHGSIEQYF | TGCAGTGCTGGCAGGTTAGGACACGGGTCGATCGAGCAGTACTTC
TRBJ2-7 | TRBV4-3 | . | TRBD1 | CASSHRTGGGYEQYF | TGCGCCAGCAGCCACCGGACAGGGGGTGGCTACGAGCAGTACTTC
TRBJ2-1 | TRBV9 | few | TRBD2 | CASSGRGGYNEQFF | TGTGCCAGCAGCGGGCGGGGGGGATACAATGAGCAGTTCTTC
TRBJ2-1 | TRBV20-1 | . | . | CSARVGYEQFF | TGCAGTGCTAGAGTAGGATATGAGCAGTTCTTC
TRBJ2-2 | TRBV5-6 | . | . | CASSFEVVNTGELFF | TGTGCCAGCAGCTTCGAGGTAGTGAACACCGGGGAGCTGTTTTTT
TRBJ2-7 | TRBV7-9 | . | . | CASSLPVPPYEQYF | TGTGCCAGCAGCTTACCGGTTCCCCCCTACGAGCAGTACTTC
TRBJ1-4 | TRBV4-2 | . | . | CASSIYPYEKLFF | TGTGCCAGCAGCATTTACCCCTATGAAAAACTGTTTTTT
TRBJ2-7 | TRBV19 | . | TRBD1 | CASSIGAGGHEQYF | TGTGCCAGTAGTATAGGAGCAGGGGGTCACGAGCAGTACTTC
TRBJ1-1 | TRBV29-1 | many | . | CSVVRVEAFF | TGCAGCGTTGTAAGGGTTGAAGCTTTCTTT
TRBJ2-3 | TRBV28 | . | . | CASSSPGMGPTDTQYF | TGTGCCAGCAGTTCCCCGGGGATGGGCCCCACAGATACGCAGTATTTT
TRBJ2-7 | TRBV28 | . | . | CASSPKVSYEQYF | TGTGCCAGCAGCCCTAAGGTTTCCTACGAGCAGTACTTC
TRBJ2-7 | TRBV5-1 | few | TRBD2 | CASREGTSGTYEQYF | TGCGCCAGCAGGGAGGGGACTAGCGGGACGTACGAGCAGTACTTC
TRBJ2-1 | TRBV7-6 | . | TRBD1 | CASSPRLGTGSYNEQFF | TGTGCCAGCAGCCCAAGGCTGGGGACAGGGTCCTACAATGAGCAGTTCTTC
TRBJ2-5 | TRBV4-2 | many | TRBD1 | CASSQDGTGGWVETQYF | TGTGCCAGCAGCCAAGATGGCACAGGGGGATGGGTGGAGACCCAGTACTTC
TRBJ2-5 | TRBV4-3 | . | TRBD1 | CASSPTDRDQETQYF | TGCGCCAGCAGCCCCACGGACAGGGACCAAGAGACCCAGTACTTC
TRBJ2-1 | TRBV12-3/TRBV12-4 | few | . | CASKVLRGPYNEQFF | TGTGCCAGCAAGGTTCTCCGGGGTCCTTACAATGAGCAGTTCTTC
TRBJ2-1 | TRBV4-2 | . | TRBD2 | CASSHVSPGLAADNEQFF | TGTGCCAGCAGCCATGTAAGTCCGGGACTAGCGGCCGACAATGAGCAGTTCTTC